Listed here are 8 T cell receptor beta chains from one sample, sequenced in a study of Graves' ophthalmopathy and Graves' hyperthyroidism. Amplification of the TCR beta CDR3 regions used RNA transcripts (as template). Second-round multiplex PCR came after a first-round RT-PCR that employed HTBI primers. A single record per CDR3 protein comes from TCRdb applying MiXCR to the multiplex PCR reads. In the table there are 350,000 to 450,000 distinct CDR3 sequences, approximately 20% of which are singletons. The sequenced sample consisted of peripheral blood. The receptors here all came from a woman younger than 35 with Graves' ophthalmopathy.

This clonotype occurred many times. The gene calls are TRBV19 and TRBJ1-5, with 8 nucleotides matching TRBD1. This CDR3 region has 15 residues. Losses at the gene ends were 4 bases for V and 4 bases for J; bases not matched to a gene: 6. CDR1 is LNHDA and CDR2 is SQIVND in the germline V gene (reference sequence). DNA of the CDR3: TGTGCCAGTAGTAGCCGGGACAGGATTAATCAGCCCCAGCATTTT. Protein: CASSSRDRINQPQHF.

This clonotype was recorded at least ten times. The CDR3 DNA reads as TGTGCCACCAGTGACATTATGAACACTGAAGCTTTCTTT. Its translation is CATSDIMNTEAFF. V and J are TRBV24-1 and TRBJ1-1; no firm D call. The CDR3 contains 13 residues. Deletions cut 4 bases from V and 0 bases from J, with 5 bases between. The germline gives CDR1 KGHDR, CDR2 SFDVKD.

Here the CDR3 DNA reads TGTGCCAGCAGTTACCCCGACGCAGGGGACTACGAGCAGTACTTC. Translating gives CASSYPDAGDYEQYF. The V call is TRBV6-5, the J call TRBJ2-7, with D possibly being TRBD1 (6 bases). Trimming shortened V by 2 bases and J by 3 bases, and 14 bases separated the two germline ends. Per the germline V gene, CDR1 is MNHEY and CDR2 is SVGAGI. CDR3 length: 15 amino acids.

The sample holds many counts of this clonotype. The chain recombines TRBV14 with TRBJ2-5, with TRBD2 as a possible D gene (6 bases). Germline-derived CDR1 and CDR2 are SGHDN and FVKESK. The CDR3 spans 15 residues. Trimming removed 0 bases at V and 4 bases at J, with 12 bases between. In nucleotides, the CDR3 is TGTGCCAGCAGCCAAGAGGAGGGACGGCCAGAGACCCAGTACTTC. This translates into CASSQEEGRPETQYF.

Ten or more counts support this clonotype. The rearrangement uses TRBV7-9 and TRBJ2-5, with D possibly TRBD2 on 7 matching bases. The CDR3 has 15 residues. Looked up from germline, CDR1 is SEHNR and CDR2 is FQNEAQ (reference sequence). Trimming left V 5 bases short and J 2 bases short, with 15 bases between. The CDR3 coding sequence is TGTGCCAGCAGCCCCGCGGGGGCGAAACAAGAGACCCAGTACTTC. Its translation: CASSPAGAKQETQYF.

V is TRBV5-6 and J is TRBJ2-5; D remains unclear. Germline V CDR1 and CDR2: SGHDT, YYEEEE. The V end lost 4 bases, the J end lost 2 bases, and 21 bases lay between the germline ends. This CDR3 has 17 residues. The CDR3 is CASSDSERSKHQETQYF. The CDR3, as DNA: TGTGCCAGCAGCGACTCGGAAAGGAGTAAACATCAAGAGACCCAGTACTTC.

This clonotype was recorded many times. One end of the junction varies from germline; a read error may be responsible. The chain uses TRBV4-3 and TRBJ1-2; TRBD1 matches at 10 bases. Germline CDR1 LGHNA, CDR2 YSLEER. This CDR3 spans 15 amino acids. The CDR3 DNA is TGCGCCAGCAGCATACGACAGGGGGCTGCCTATGGCCACACCTTC. Residues: CASSIRQGAAYGHTF.

The table lists this clonotype with many counts. The V gene is TRBV7-2, the J gene TRBJ1-1; no firm D call. V gave up 0 bases and J gave up 4 bases, with 24 bases separating them. The CDR3 loop spans 19 amino acids. CDR1 and CDR2 (germline): SGHTA, FQGNSA. DNA of the CDR3: TGTGCCAGCAGCTTAGCAGACTTAGCACTTACCAGCTATCTCACTGAAGCTTTCTTT. The encoded protein is CASSLADLALTSYLTEAFF.